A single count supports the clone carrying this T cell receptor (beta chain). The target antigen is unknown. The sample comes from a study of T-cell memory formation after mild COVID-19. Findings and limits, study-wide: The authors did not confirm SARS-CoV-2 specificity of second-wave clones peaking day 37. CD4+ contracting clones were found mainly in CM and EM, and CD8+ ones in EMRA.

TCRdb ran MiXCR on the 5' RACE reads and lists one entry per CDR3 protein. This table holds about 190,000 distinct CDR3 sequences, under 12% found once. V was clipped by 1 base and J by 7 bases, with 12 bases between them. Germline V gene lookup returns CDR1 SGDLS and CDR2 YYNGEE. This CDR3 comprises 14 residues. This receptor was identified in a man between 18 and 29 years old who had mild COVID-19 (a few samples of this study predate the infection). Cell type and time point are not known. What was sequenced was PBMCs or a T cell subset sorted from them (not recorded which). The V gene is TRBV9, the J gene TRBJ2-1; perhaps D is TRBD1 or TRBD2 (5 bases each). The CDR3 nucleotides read TGTGCCAGCAGCGTATGGCTAGGGACGAATGAGCAGTTCTTC. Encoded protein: CASSVWLGTNEQFF.